The rows below give T cell receptor beta chains drawn from one sample of a study of OX40 agonist ivuxolimab in advanced cancers. Only in-frame clones appear in the TCRdb table, and some are missing; sequencing was by immunoSEQ multiplex PCR. Of about 66,000 clones in the sample, roughly 90% are singletons; the top ten hold 2%. Sequences were derived from CD4+ or CD8+ T cells sorted from blood, sampled in a trial of the OX40 agonist ivuxolimab. These receptor sequences come from an adult with an advanced solid tumor such as melanoma, head and neck, liver or kidney cancer. The CDR3 runs from the conserved cysteine through the conserved F or W. Each record gives: CDR3 protein, CDR3 DNA, clone size, CDR3 length, D gene, V gene, J gene. D genes are given only for firm matches. The size entry is marked missing in some rows and otherwise reads once, few, many or a size class.

cdr3_aa: CATKTVGGREFLDF
cdr3_nt: TGTGCCACGAAAACCGTAGGCGGAAGAGAGTTTTTGGACTTC
clone_size: .
cdr3_length: 14
d_call: .
v_call: TRBV28
j_call: TRBJ2-7

cdr3_aa: CASSVGQLASAGELFF
cdr3_nt: TGTGCCAGCAGCGTAGGACAACTAGCAAGCGCCGGGGAGCTGTTTTTT
clone_size: .
cdr3_length: 16
d_call: .
v_call: TRBV11-1
j_call: TRBJ2-2

cdr3_aa: CASSLRQGNNQPQHF
cdr3_nt: TGTGCCAGCAGTTTACGGCAGGGGAACAATCAGCCCCAGCATTTT
clone_size: .
cdr3_length: 15
d_call: .
v_call: TRBV28
j_call: TRBJ1-5

cdr3_aa: CSVKGAGGGGNQPQHF
cdr3_nt: TGCAGCGTCAAGGGGGCGGGGGGCGGGGGCAATCAGCCCCAGCATTTT
clone_size: few
cdr3_length: 16
d_call: TRBD1
v_call: TRBV29-1
j_call: TRBJ1-5

cdr3_aa: CASSARDRGLGTEAFF
cdr3_nt: TGTGCCAGCAGCGCTCGGGACAGGGGGCTGGGCACTGAAGCTTTCTTT
clone_size: .
cdr3_length: 16
d_call: TRBD1
v_call: TRBV28
j_call: TRBJ1-1

cdr3_aa: CATDGGRRYEQYF
cdr3_nt: TGTGCCACAGACGGGGGGCGCAGATACGAGCAGTACTTC
clone_size: .
cdr3_length: 13
d_call: .
v_call: TRBV28
j_call: TRBJ2-7

cdr3_aa: CASSLDEGFNYGYTF
cdr3_nt: TGTGCCAGCAGCTTAGATGAGGGTTTCAACTATGGCTACACCTTC
clone_size: .
cdr3_length: 15
d_call: .
v_call: TRBV7-6
j_call: TRBJ1-2

cdr3_aa: CASSPQTGNEQFF
cdr3_nt: TGTGCCAGCTCACCGCAGACTGGGAATGAGCAGTTCTTC
clone_size: .
cdr3_length: 13
d_call: .
v_call: TRBV18
j_call: TRBJ2-1

cdr3_aa: CASNWAYRGNQPQHF
cdr3_nt: TGTGCCAGTAATTGGGCGTATCGTGGCAATCAGCCCCAGCATTTT
clone_size: once
cdr3_length: 15
d_call: .
v_call: TRBV19
j_call: TRBJ1-5

cdr3_aa: CGILLSNYGYTF
cdr3_nt: TGCGGGATTTTACTATCGAACTATGGCTACACCTTC
clone_size: once
cdr3_length: 12
d_call: .
v_call: TRBV10-1
j_call: TRBJ1-2

cdr3_aa: CASRNRDTQYF
cdr3_nt: TGTGCCAGCAGAAATAGGGATACGCAGTATTTT
clone_size: .
cdr3_length: 11
d_call: .
v_call: TRBV6-5
j_call: TRBJ2-3

cdr3_aa: CASSGSYEQYF
cdr3_nt: TGTGCCAGCTCGGGATCCTACGAGCAGTACTTC
clone_size: .
cdr3_length: 11
d_call: .
v_call: TRBV6-1
j_call: TRBJ2-7

cdr3_aa: CASREERAGDNEAFF
cdr3_nt: TGTGCCAGTAGGGAAGAGAGGGCAGGCGACAATGAAGCTTTCTTT
clone_size: .
cdr3_length: 15
d_call: .
v_call: TRBV19
j_call: TRBJ1-1

cdr3_aa: CASSPPNRERGTDTQYF
cdr3_nt: TGTGCCAGTAGCCCCCCAAACAGGGAGCGTGGCACAGATACGCAGTATTTT
clone_size: .
cdr3_length: 17
d_call: .
v_call: TRBV19
j_call: TRBJ2-3

cdr3_aa: CASSNKRTGGAETQYF
cdr3_nt: TGTGCCAGTAGTAATAAGCGGACAGGGGGCGCCGAGACCCAGTACTTC
clone_size: .
cdr3_length: 16
d_call: TRBD1
v_call: TRBV19
j_call: TRBJ2-5

cdr3_aa: CASSFSGLAGGGTDTQYF
cdr3_nt: TGTGCCAGCAGTTTCTCGGGACTAGCGGGAGGGGGAACAGATACGCAGTATTTT
clone_size: once
cdr3_length: 18
d_call: TRBD2
v_call: TRBV27
j_call: TRBJ2-3

cdr3_aa: CASSFLGAQPSEAFF
cdr3_nt: TGTGCCAGCAGCTTTTTGGGGGCGCAACCCTCTGAAGCTTTCTTT
clone_size: .
cdr3_length: 15
d_call: .
v_call: TRBV7-2
j_call: TRBJ1-1

cdr3_aa: CAWRRTGNSANEKLFF
cdr3_nt: TGTGCCTGGAGGAGGACAGGGAATTCGGCTAATGAAAAACTGTTTTTT
clone_size: .
cdr3_length: 16
d_call: TRBD1
v_call: TRBV30
j_call: TRBJ1-4

cdr3_aa: CASKTGGGREETQYF
cdr3_nt: TGTGCCAGCAAAACGGGGGGAGGGAGAGAAGAGACCCAGTACTTC
clone_size: .
cdr3_length: 15
d_call: TRBD2
v_call: TRBV28
j_call: TRBJ2-5

cdr3_aa: CASSDRAVDTQYF
cdr3_nt: TGTGCCAGTAGTGACAGGGCGGTAGATACGCAGTATTTT
clone_size: .
cdr3_length: 13
d_call: TRBD1
v_call: TRBV19
j_call: TRBJ2-3

cdr3_aa: CASSLQATFGEQFF
cdr3_nt: TGTGCCAGCAGCTTACAGGCAACCTTCGGTGAGCAGTTCTTC
clone_size: once
cdr3_length: 14
d_call: .
v_call: TRBV5-4
j_call: TRBJ2-1

cdr3_aa: CASSSSRVVEKLFF
cdr3_nt: TGTGCCAGCAGCTCCTCCAGGGTAGTCGAAAAACTGTTTTTT
clone_size: .
cdr3_length: 14
d_call: .
v_call: TRBV5-4
j_call: TRBJ1-4

cdr3_aa: CASSSGAGVGGTDTQYF
cdr3_nt: TGTGCCAGCAGCTCCGGAGCGGGAGTGGGGGGCACAGATACGCAGTATTTT
clone_size: .
cdr3_length: 17
d_call: TRBD2
v_call: TRBV11-3
j_call: TRBJ2-3

cdr3_aa: CAVGTVNTGELFF
cdr3_nt: TGTGCCGTCGGGACAGTTAACACCGGGGAGCTGTTTTTT
clone_size: .
cdr3_length: 13
d_call: TRBD1
v_call: TRBV10-3
j_call: TRBJ2-2

cdr3_aa: CASSLDRGAQPQHF
cdr3_nt: TGTGCCAGCAGCCTAGACAGGGGAGCCCAGCCCCAGCATTTT
clone_size: .
cdr3_length: 14
d_call: TRBD1
v_call: TRBV28
j_call: TRBJ1-5

cdr3_aa: CASDLPGQGYQPQHF
cdr3_nt: TGTGCCAGCGACCTCCCGGGACAGGGGTATCAGCCCCAGCATTTT
clone_size: .
cdr3_length: 15
d_call: TRBD1
v_call: TRBV6-5
j_call: TRBJ1-5

cdr3_aa: CASSQGGQGSDTIYF
cdr3_nt: TGCGCCAGCAGCCAAGGGGGACAGGGGTCGGACACCATATATTTT
clone_size: .
cdr3_length: 15
d_call: TRBD1
v_call: TRBV4-1
j_call: TRBJ1-3

cdr3_aa: CASSQWSAPLHF
cdr3_nt: TGCGCCAGCAGTCAATGGTCTGCCCCCCTCCACTTT
clone_size: .
cdr3_length: 12
d_call: .
v_call: TRBV23-1
j_call: TRBJ1-6

cdr3_aa: CASSTGTGKGYPGANVLTF
cdr3_nt: TGCGCCAGCAGCACCGGGACAGGGAAAGGGTATCCTGGGGCCAACGTCCTGACTTTC
clone_size: .
cdr3_length: 19
d_call: TRBD1
v_call: TRBV5-1
j_call: TRBJ2-6

cdr3_aa: CASGPRYGEQYF
cdr3_nt: TGTGCCAGCGGCCCCAGGTACGGGGAGCAGTACTTC
clone_size: once
cdr3_length: 12
d_call: .
v_call: TRBV28
j_call: TRBJ2-7

cdr3_aa: CASSVEPVMSPFHF
cdr3_nt: TGTGCCAGCAGCGTAGAACCAGTTATGTCACCCTTCCACTTT
clone_size: .
cdr3_length: 14
d_call: .
v_call: TRBV9
j_call: TRBJ1-6

cdr3_aa: CASSPQGNYGYTF
cdr3_nt: TGTGCCAGCAGTCCACAGGGGAACTATGGCTACACCTTC
clone_size: .
cdr3_length: 13
d_call: TRBD1
v_call: TRBV11-2
j_call: TRBJ1-2

cdr3_aa: CASSLATAKNIQYF
cdr3_nt: TGTGCCAGCAGTTTAGCTACGGCCAAAAACATTCAGTACTTC
clone_size: .
cdr3_length: 14
d_call: .
v_call: TRBV28
j_call: TRBJ2-4

cdr3_aa: CAWSGQYSQPQHF
cdr3_nt: TGTGCCTGGAGTGGTCAGTACAGTCAGCCCCAGCATTTT
clone_size: few
cdr3_length: 13
d_call: .
v_call: TRBV30
j_call: TRBJ1-5

cdr3_aa: CASSLGVGSNSPLHF
cdr3_nt: TGCGCCAGCAGCTTGGGTGTAGGTTCGAATTCACCCCTCCACTTT
clone_size: .
cdr3_length: 15
d_call: .
v_call: TRBV5-1
j_call: TRBJ1-6

cdr3_aa: CASSQRPDYEQYF
cdr3_nt: TGCGCCAGCAGCCAGAGGCCTGACTACGAGCAGTACTTC
clone_size: .
cdr3_length: 13
d_call: .
v_call: TRBV5-1
j_call: TRBJ2-7

cdr3_aa: CASSAGVRTEAFF
cdr3_nt: TGTGCCAGCAGTGCAGGGGTTAGAACTGAAGCTTTCTTT
clone_size: .
cdr3_length: 13
d_call: .
v_call: TRBV6-4
j_call: TRBJ1-1

cdr3_aa: CASSLLAGGPKGQETQYF
cdr3_nt: TGTGCCAGCAGCTTACTAGCGGGGGGGCCAAAGGGCCAAGAGACCCAGTACTTC
clone_size: .
cdr3_length: 18
d_call: TRBD2
v_call: TRBV7-9
j_call: TRBJ2-5

cdr3_aa: CASSDSGRNTEAFF
cdr3_nt: TGTGCCAGCAGTGACTCCGGGCGGAACACTGAAGCTTTCTTT
clone_size: .
cdr3_length: 14
d_call: .
v_call: TRBV6-4
j_call: TRBJ1-1

cdr3_aa: CASSYGQDTDTQYF
cdr3_nt: TGTGCCAGCAGTTACGGACAAGACACAGATACGCAGTATTTT
clone_size: once
cdr3_length: 14
d_call: .
v_call: TRBV5-8
j_call: TRBJ2-3

cdr3_aa: CASSLEAISSYEQYF
cdr3_nt: TGTGCCAGCAGTTTAGAGGCTATTAGCTCCTACGAGCAGTACTTC
clone_size: .
cdr3_length: 15
d_call: .
v_call: TRBV28
j_call: TRBJ2-7

cdr3_aa: CASSFNTPSTDTQYF
cdr3_nt: TGTGCCAGCAGTTTCAACACCCCTAGCACAGATACGCAGTATTTT
clone_size: .
cdr3_length: 15
d_call: .
v_call: TRBV28
j_call: TRBJ2-3

cdr3_aa: CASSLTGNNSPLHF
cdr3_nt: TGTGCCAGCAGTTTGACAGGAAATAATTCACCCCTCCACTTT
clone_size: once
cdr3_length: 14
d_call: .
v_call: TRBV6-1
j_call: TRBJ1-6

cdr3_aa: CASTEIRNTEAFF
cdr3_nt: TGTGCCAGCACCGAGATAAGGAACACTGAAGCTTTCTTT
clone_size: .
cdr3_length: 13
d_call: .
v_call: TRBV6-1
j_call: TRBJ1-1